This TCR beta chain is from a study of Tregs in tolerant kidney transplant recipients. Trimming left V 3 bases short and J 0 bases short, with 12 bases between. The CDR3 covers 16 residues. Germline-derived CDR1 and CDR2 are LNHDA and SQIVND (reference sequence). Recipients received nonmyeloablative bone marrow transplants from related graft donors, with transient mixed chimerism. Thawed PBMCs were FACS-sorted into unstimulated CD4+CD25+CD127- regulatory T cells, CD4+CD25- non-regulatory cells, CD4 and CD8 cells. Notes on this clone: Antigen unknown.

Notes on the study in general: Some patients' samples used different primers over time, so nucleotide sequences weren't comparable. In tolerant patients, donor-specific Tregs outgrew total Tregs, suggesting antigen-driven expansion. This study did not directly address biological reproducibility.

Libraries were prepared by immunoSEQ multiplex PCR; TCRdb keeps only in-frame clonotypes and omits some of them. In the table there are about 21,000 clones, approximately 84% of which are singletons. The chain couples TRBV19 to TRBJ2-1; TRBD2 might be the D (5 bases). The receptor's source is a human patient who received a combined kidney and bone marrow transplant. Some T cells may trace back to the graft donor. The sample here was CD8+ T cells from blood (PBMCs), taken 6 months after the transplant. In DNA form, the CDR3 reads TGTGCCAGTAGTATTTACAGCGGCAGCTCCTACAATGAGCAGTTCTTC. Translating gives CASSIYSGSSYNEQFF. Full variable domain (remainder filled in from reference TRBV19 and TRBJ2-1): DGGITQSPKYLFRKEGQNVTLSCEQNLNHDAMYWYRQDPGQGLRLIYYSQIVNDFQKGDIAEGYSVSREKKESFPLTVTSAQKNPTAFYLCASSIYSGSSYNEQFFGPGTRLTVL.